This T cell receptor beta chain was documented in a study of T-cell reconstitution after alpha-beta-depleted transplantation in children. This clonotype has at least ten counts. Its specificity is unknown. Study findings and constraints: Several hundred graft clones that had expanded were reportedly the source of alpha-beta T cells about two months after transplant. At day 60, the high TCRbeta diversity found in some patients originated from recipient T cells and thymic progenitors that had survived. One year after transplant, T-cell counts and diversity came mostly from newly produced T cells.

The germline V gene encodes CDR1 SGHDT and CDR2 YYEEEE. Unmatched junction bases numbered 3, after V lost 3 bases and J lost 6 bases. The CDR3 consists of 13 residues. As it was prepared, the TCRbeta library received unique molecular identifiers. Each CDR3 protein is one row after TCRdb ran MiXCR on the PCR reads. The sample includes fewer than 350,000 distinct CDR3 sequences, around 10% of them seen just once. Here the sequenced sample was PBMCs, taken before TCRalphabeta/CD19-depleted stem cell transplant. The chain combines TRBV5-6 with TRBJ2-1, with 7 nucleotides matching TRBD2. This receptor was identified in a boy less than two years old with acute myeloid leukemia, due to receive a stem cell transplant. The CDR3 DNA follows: TGTGCCAGCAGCTGGACTAGGGGCAATGAGCAGTTCTTC. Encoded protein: CASSWTRGNEQFF.